This TCR beta chain was obtained from a study of blood T cells in healthy people across ages. In germline, CDR1 is SGHRS, CDR2 YFSETQ. V lost 2 bases and J lost 0; bases outside the gene matches: 7. The CDR3 has 16 residues. Overall study findings and caveats: It was held that diversity estimates obtained from one million T cells represented underestimates.

On this clonotype itself: What it binds is not known.

A second PCR, run for roughly 7 to 12 cycles, used a sample-barcoded 5' primer plus a J-beta primer mix. TCRdb reanalysed the 5' RACE reads using MiXCR and keeps one entry per CDR3 protein. The sample carries about 720,000 distinct CDR3 sequences, 22% recorded once. This TCR came from a man between 70 and 80 years old in good health. The chain recombines TRBV5-1 with TRBJ2-5, with 7 bases aligning to TRBD1. Material for sequencing was blood. The CDR3 is CASSFVLTGDQETQYF. The CDR3, as DNA: TGCGCCAGCAGCTTCGTGCTTACAGGGGACCAAGAGACCCAGTACTTC.